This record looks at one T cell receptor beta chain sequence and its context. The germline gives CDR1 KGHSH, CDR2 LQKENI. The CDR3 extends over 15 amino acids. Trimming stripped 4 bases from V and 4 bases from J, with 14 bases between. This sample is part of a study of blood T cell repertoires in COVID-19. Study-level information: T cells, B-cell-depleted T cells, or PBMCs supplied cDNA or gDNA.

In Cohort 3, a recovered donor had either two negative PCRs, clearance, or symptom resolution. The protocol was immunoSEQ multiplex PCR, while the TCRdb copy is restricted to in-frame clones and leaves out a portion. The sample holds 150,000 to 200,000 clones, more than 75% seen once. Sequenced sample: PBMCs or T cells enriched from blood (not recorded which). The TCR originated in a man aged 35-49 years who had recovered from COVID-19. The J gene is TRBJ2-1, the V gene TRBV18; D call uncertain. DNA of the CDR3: TGTGCCAGCTCACAGTCGGGTTCGCGGTACAATGAGCAGTTCTTC. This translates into CASSQSGSRYNEQFF.